A single sample is the source of the 7 T cell receptor beta chains below, sequenced in a study of T cells in Graves' hyperthyroidism and ophthalmopathy. Regions amplified from RNA transcripts were the TCR beta CDR3 regions. The TCR CDR3 first-round RT-PCR relied on the HTBI primer set. TCRdb called the multiplex PCR reads again in MiXCR, with one record for every CDR3 protein. The repertoire includes approximately 210,000 distinct CDR3 sequences, approximately 17% of them detected once, and approximately 50% sits in the top ten. The sample taken for sequencing was blood. Every receptor here comes from a man aged 45 to 65 with Graves' hyperthyroidism.

This clonotype has a handful of counts. The junction and the germline gene differ at one end; a read error may be behind it. The V and J genes are TRBV2 and TRBJ2-2; a weak D match, TRBD2 (7 bases). There are 15 residues in the CDR3. The V gene's germline CDR1 is SNHLY and CDR2 FYNNEI. In DNA form, the CDR3 reads TGTGCCACCAGTGATTTCGGGGGGCTCACCGGGGAGCTGCTTTTT. Translated, it gives CATSDFGGLTGELLF.

About this clonotype: This may come from a read error, since a much larger clone is one base off. This chain connects TRBV30 to TRBJ1-2, with 10 positions matching TRBD1. This CDR3 is built from 15 residues. CDR1 and CDR2 from the germline V gene are GTSNPN and SVGIG (reference sequence). With V trimmed by 0 bases and J by 7 bases, 8 bases remained unmatched. CDR3 in amino acids: CAWSVISGQGLGYTF. CDR3 sequence (DNA): TGTGCCTGGAGTGTAATATCGGGACAGGGGCTTGGCTACACCTTC.

This clonotype was seen repeatedly, ten times or more. This sequence joins TRBV2 and TRBJ2-1; 8 nucleotides agree with TRBD1. Germline V gives CDR1 SNHLY, CDR2 FYNNEI. The CDR3 length is 14 residues. Unmatched junction bases numbered 6, after V lost 4 bases and J lost 7 bases. The CDR3 region is CASSVQGAGNEQFF. The CDR3 bases are TGTGCCAGCAGTGTGCAGGGGGCGGGGAATGAGCAGTTCTTC. Full variable domain (rest looked up from reference TRBV2 and TRBJ2-1): EPEVTQTPSHQVTQMGQEVILRCVPISNHLYFYWYRQILGQKVEFLVSFYNNEISEKSEIFDDQFSVERPDGSNFTLKIRSTKLEDSAMYFCASSVQGAGNEQFFGPGTRLTVL.

This clonotype was observed many times. The rearrangement joins TRBV27 to TRBJ2-1, with 12 bases matching TRBD2. The CDR3 has 14 amino acids. Germline CDR1 MNHEY, CDR2 SMNVEV (reference sequence). V dropped 5 bases and J dropped 9; count of bases not matched to a gene: 5. CDR3 region: CASSRLAGVGEQFF. The DNA for the CDR3 is TGTGCCAGCAGTCGACTAGCGGGAGTAGGTGAGCAGTTCTTC.

J is TRBJ2-5 and V is TRBV6-5; unclear D gene. CDR1 is MNHEY and CDR2 is SVGAGI in the germline V gene. The V end was cut by 2 bases, the J end by 4 bases, with 8 bases between. The CDR3 runs 13 residues. The CDR3 is CASSYGLGETQYF. DNA of the CDR3: TGTGCCAGCAGTTACGGTTTGGGAGAGACCCAGTACTTC.

This clonotype was detected many times. V is TRBV28 and J is TRBJ2-1; tentatively, D is TRBD1 or TRBD2 (5 bases each). V was shortened by 4 bases and J by 5 bases, with 18 bases between the two germline ends. The CDR3 is 16 residues long. Per germline, CDR1 MDHEN and CDR2 SYDVKM. The CDR3 protein is CASSSPGTPLDNEQFF. The CDR3 DNA is TGTGCCAGCAGTTCCCCCGGGACCCCTTTGGACAATGAGCAGTTCTTC.

This clonotype was observed a handful of times. The genes are TRBV12-3 or TRBV12-4 and TRBJ2-1, with 8 positions matching TRBD2. The J segment lost 4 bases and the V segment lost 5 bases, leaving 7 bases of the junction unmatched. This CDR3 has 15 amino acids. CDR3 sequence reads: CASSINGRDYNEQFF. The CDR3 DNA is TGTGCCAGCAGTATTAACGGGAGGGATTACAATGAGCAGTTCTTC.